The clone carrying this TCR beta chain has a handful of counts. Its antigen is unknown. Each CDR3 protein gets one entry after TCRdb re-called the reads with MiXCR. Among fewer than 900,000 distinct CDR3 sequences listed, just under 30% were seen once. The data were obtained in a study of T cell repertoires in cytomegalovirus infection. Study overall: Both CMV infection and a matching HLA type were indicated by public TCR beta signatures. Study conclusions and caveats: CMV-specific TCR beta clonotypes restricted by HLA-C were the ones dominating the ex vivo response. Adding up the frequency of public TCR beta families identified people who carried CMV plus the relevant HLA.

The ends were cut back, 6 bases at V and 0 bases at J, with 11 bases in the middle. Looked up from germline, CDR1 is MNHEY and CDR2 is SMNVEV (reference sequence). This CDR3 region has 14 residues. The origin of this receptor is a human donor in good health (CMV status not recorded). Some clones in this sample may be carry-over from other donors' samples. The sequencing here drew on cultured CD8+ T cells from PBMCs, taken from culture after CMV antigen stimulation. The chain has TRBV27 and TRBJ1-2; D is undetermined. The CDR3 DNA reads TGTGCCAGCAGAGAGGGAAGCCCTAACTATGGCTACACCTTC. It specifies CASREGSPNYGYTF.